This T cell receptor (beta chain) came from a study of T cell responses to AZD1222 COVID-19 vaccine. General study findings and limits: Just a handful of AZD1222 recipients tested seropositive at baseline.

Note on this clone: Its antigen is not known.

Sequencing used immunoSEQ multiplex PCR; TCRdb keeps in-frame clones, though not all of them. This sample has approximately 110,000 clones, with 92% found just once. The V gene lost 6 bases and the J gene lost 6 bases, with 12 bases spanning the gap. The CDR3 has 13 amino acids. The germline V gene encodes CDR1 MNHEY and CDR2 SVGAGI. The chain links TRBV6-5 to TRBJ2-1, with D perhaps matching TRBD2 (5 bases). The sequencing here drew on peripheral blood, taken on day 0 of AZD1222 vaccination. The clonotype originates from an adult in good health. Here the CDR3 DNA reads TGTGCCAGCAGCGCAACTAGAATCAATGAGCAGTTCTTC. It encodes CASSATRINEQFF.